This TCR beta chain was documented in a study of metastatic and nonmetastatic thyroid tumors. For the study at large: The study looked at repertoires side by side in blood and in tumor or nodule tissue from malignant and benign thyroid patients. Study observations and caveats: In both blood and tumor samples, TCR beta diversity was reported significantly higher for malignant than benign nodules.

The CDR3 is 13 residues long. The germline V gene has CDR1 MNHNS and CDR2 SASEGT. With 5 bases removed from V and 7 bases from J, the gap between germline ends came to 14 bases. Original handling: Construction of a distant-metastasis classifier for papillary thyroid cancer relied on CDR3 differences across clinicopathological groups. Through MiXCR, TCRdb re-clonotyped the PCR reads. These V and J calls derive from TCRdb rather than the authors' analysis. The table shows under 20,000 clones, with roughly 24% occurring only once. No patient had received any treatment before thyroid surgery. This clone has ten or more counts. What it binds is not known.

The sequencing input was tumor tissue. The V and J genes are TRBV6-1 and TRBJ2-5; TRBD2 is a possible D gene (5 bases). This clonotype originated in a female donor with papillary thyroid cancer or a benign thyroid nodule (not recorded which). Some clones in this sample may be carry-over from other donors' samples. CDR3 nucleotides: TGTGCCAGCAGTCCTGACACCCGGGGGACCCAGTACTTC. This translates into CASSPDTRGTQYF.